The rows below give T cell receptor beta chains drawn from one sample of a study of blood T cell repertoires in COVID-19. Sequencing used immunoSEQ multiplex PCR; TCRdb keeps in-frame clones, though not all of them. The sample yields about 270,000 clones, under 90% seen once. Specimen: peripheral blood. The receptors were sampled from a woman in her forties or fifties who had recovered from COVID-19. The conserved cysteine and the conserved F or W are not part of the CDR3 here.

v_call	j_call	cdr3_aa
TRBV24-1	TRBJ2-3	ATSDTTGYTDTQY
TRBV24-1	TRBJ2-6	ATSDPRGANVLT
TRBV19	TRBJ2-5	ASSNRGETQY
TRBV18	TRBJ1-3	ASSPPGQVSGDTIY
TRBV30	TRBJ2-1	AWSSSYNEQF
TRBV28	TRBJ2-7	ASSSSEAGNYEQY
TRBV30	TRBJ2-3	AWSAGTSTDTQY
TRBV30	TRBJ1-4	AWSTVKEKLF
TRBV14	TRBJ2-7	ASSHHWQGRYEQY
TRBV10-3	TRBJ1-3	AITTREGVGNTIY
TRBV7-3	TRBJ1-1	ASSLVGGRVAF
TRBV25-1	TRBJ1-1	ASSVTGGAYTEAF
TRBV6-5	TRBJ1-2	ASSYSTGRRIYGYT
TRBV9	TRBJ2-5	ASSELGQGQETQY
TRBV28	TRBJ2-3	ASTLHYSGDTQY
TRBV27	TRBJ2-5	ASSLSGGETQY
TRBV30	TRBJ2-4	AWTPGQLIAKNIQY
TRBV4-2	TRBJ1-5	ASSQGGWGTGGQPQH
TRBV19	TRBJ1-4	ASRPTGTRIQTATNEKLF
TRBV4-1	TRBJ1-4	ASSQEAQALIEKLF
TRBV7-9	TRBJ2-1	ASTKLAGSPYNEQF
TRBV6-2/TRBV6-3	TRBJ1-2	ASSYNRREYGYT
TRBV28	TRBJ1-1	ASSIRAMNTEAF
TRBV28	TRBJ1-6	ASSLSLTGTGRLFSLH
TRBV9	TRBJ2-3	ASSGGQGANTDTQY
TRBV11-2	TRBJ1-1	ASSRGRGGHTEAF
TRBV27	TRBJ2-1	ASSLASGRYNEQF
TRBV13	TRBJ2-6	ASSPSGTAISGANVLT
TRBV6-2/TRBV6-3	TRBJ2-7	ASSYRPSGRRY
TRBV7-8	TRBJ1-1	ASGTGNTEAF
TRBV19	TRBJ2-5	ASSIGPSQETQY
TRBV19	TRBJ1-6	ASSAGDRTSSYNSPLH
TRBV19	TRBJ2-3	ASSATQGFADTQY
TRBV28	TRBJ2-3	ASVAGGTDTQY
TRBV27	TRBJ1-2	ASSPGGRDGYT
TRBV7-9	TRBJ1-1	ASSLGQGASAF
TRBV6-2/TRBV6-3	TRBJ2-5	ASSYSTSGQETQY
TRBV11-3	TRBJ1-1	ASSSRSYTEAF
TRBV28	TRBJ1-3	ASSLDAGATGNTIY
TRBV5-1	TRBJ2-1	ASSSTASGSTYNEQF
TRBV27	TRBJ1-5	ASSRQGNQPQH
TRBV2	TRBJ1-6	ASGSGISSPLH
TRBV11-2	TRBJ2-1	ASSLDGGSHNEQF